The clone carrying this T cell receptor (beta chain) was seen at least ten times. The antigen remains undetermined. This record belongs to a study of response to subunit inactivated influenza vaccine. Notes on the study in general: It was the authors' suggestion that each seasonal influenza vaccination recruits few new T cells.

A single record per CDR3 protein comes from TCRdb applying MiXCR to the RT-PCR reads. This table has approximately 520,000 distinct CDR3 sequences, 15% to 20% appearing once. The CDR3 loop spans 13 amino acids. The ends were cut back, 3 bases at V and 2 bases at J, with 4 bases in the middle. CDR1 is LGHDT, CDR2 YNNKEL, per germline (reference sequence). The sequence derives from a man between 50 and 70 years old who received an inactivated influenza vaccine. The material was CD4+ T cells sorted from PBMCs, obtained less than 30 months after vaccination. The chain joins TRBV3-1 to TRBJ2-2, with unresolved D. CDR3 loop: CASSQGNTGELFF. CDR3 sequence (DNA): TGTGCCAGCAGCCAGGGAAACACCGGGGAGCTGTTTTTT.